This passage covers 22 T cell receptor beta chains from one sample sequenced in a study of beta chain features in type 1 diabetes. These receptors have no known antigen. What was sequenced were expressed TCRB transcripts, since all of the isolated RNA had been reverse transcribed. Method: immunoSEQ multiplex PCR; TCRdb's copy keeps in-frame clones and lacks some. The profile shows 350,000 to 400,000 clones, roughly 12% of them singletons. Regarding the study as a whole: TCRB CDR3 length was moderately but significantly reduced in all four CD4+ subsets of Type 1 diabetes patients.

Sequencing input: naive CD4+ T cells from blood. Receptor source: a woman aged 18-35 years with type 1 diabetes.

Points on this clone: Additional DNA sequences in this sample encode the identical CDR3. The chain recombines TRBV7-2 with TRBJ2-3, with D hard to call. CDR3 length: 13 amino acids. Trimming removed 4 bases from V and 3 bases from J, with 8 bases in between. Germline CDR1 and CDR2: SGHTA and FQGNSA. CDR3 sequence: CASSSRGTDTQYF. The CDR3 DNA follows: TGTGCCAGCAGCTCTCGAGGAACAGATACGCAGTATTTT.

This clone was found a few times. The genes are TRBV30 and TRBJ1-2; weak D call: TRBD1 (5 bases). V was shortened by 5 bases and J by 5 bases, with 12 bases between the two germline ends. Germline V gives CDR1 GTSNPN, CDR2 SVGIG (reference sequence). CDR3 length equals 12 residues. CDR3 amino acids: CAWLNPGYGYTF. The CDR3 DNA follows: TGTGCCTGGCTCAATCCAGGGTATGGCTACACCTTC.

The genes are TRBV12-5 and TRBJ1-4; D is unclear. This CDR3 comprises 12 residues. Trimming took off 2 bases at V and 12 bases at J, with 10 bases between the two ends. The germline gives CDR1 LGHNT, CDR2 FRNRAP. The CDR3 nucleotides read TGTGCTAGTGGTTTGACGGGTTTTCAACTGTTTTTT. Protein: CASGLTGFQLFF. Combining the CDR3 with reference TRBV12-5 and TRBJ1-4 gives the whole variable domain DARVTQTPRHKVTEMGQEVTMRCQPILGHNTVFWYRQTMMQGLELLAYFRNRAPLDDSGMPKDRFSAEMPDATLATLKIQPSEPRDSAVYFCASGLTGFQLFFGSGTQLSVL.

The chain's CDR3 is CASRELAGDSGELFF. DNA of the CDR3: TGTGCCAGCAGGGAACTAGCGGGAGACTCCGGGGAGCTGTTTTTT. The chain couples TRBV2 to TRBJ2-2; 11 nucleotides align to TRBD2. CDR1 and CDR2 from the germline V gene are SNHLY and FYNNEI. The V gene end was trimmed by 6 bases and the J gene end by 6 bases; junction bases not matched to a gene: 6. CDR3 length: 15 amino acids.

This clone was detected only a few times. J is TRBJ2-5 and V is TRBV7-9, with unresolved D. Trimming removed 5 bases from V and 5 bases from J, with 9 bases in between. The CDR3 totals 12 residues. Germline CDR1 and CDR2: SEHNR and FQNEAQ (reference sequence). The CDR3 DNA is TGTGCCAGCAGCCTCCTCGGGGAGACCCAGTACTTC. Its translation: CASSLLGETQYF.

The chain carries TRBV30 and TRBJ2-7, with a possible D match to TRBD2 (8 bases). This CDR3 has 15 amino acids. V was pared by 2 bases and J by 0 bases, with 14 bases between. CDR1 is GTSNPN and CDR2 is SVGIG in the germline V gene (reference sequence). Written as DNA, the CDR3 is TGTGCCTGGAGTCGGGAGGGGGCGAGCTCCTACGAGCAGTACTTC. Translation: CAWSREGASSYEQYF.

The V call is TRBV28, the J call TRBJ1-5; 8 positions agree with TRBD1. The CDR3 is made up of 17 amino acids. CDR1 and CDR2 from the germline V gene are MDHEN and SYDVKM. The trim removed 6 bases at V and 1 base at J, leaving 11 bases unmatched. This CDR3 is CASRPRRQGASNQPQHF. DNA of the CDR3: TGTGCCAGCAGGCCCAGGAGGCAGGGGGCGAGCAATCAGCCCCAGCATTTT.

This clone was seen a few times. V usage is TRBV29-1 and J usage is TRBJ1-1; D unresolved. The CDR3 covers 11 residues. The V gene's germline CDR1 is SQVTM and CDR2 ANQGSEA. Trimming removed 4 bases at V and 5 bases at J, with 8 bases between. In nucleotides, the CDR3 is TGCAGCGTTGTAACAGAAACTGAAGCTTTCTTT. It translates to CSVVTETEAFF.

The chain links TRBV11-2 to TRBJ2-2; D possibly corresponds to TRBD1 (5 bases). Germline CDR1 and CDR2: SGHAT and FQNNGV. The CDR3 has 14 residues. V shed 2 bases and J shed 4 bases, with 8 bases lying between them. CDR3 region: CASSLRQGTGELFF. The CDR3 DNA is TGTGCCAGCAGCTTAAGGCAGGGCACCGGGGAGCTGTTTTTT.

The CDR3 reads CASSLGLRKYNEQFF. CDR3 nucleotides: TGTGCCAGCAGTTTGGGGCTGCGGAAGTACAATGAGCAGTTCTTC. The V call is TRBV27, the J call TRBJ2-1; maybe TRBD1 (5 bases). Germline assignment: CDR1 MNHEY and CDR2 SMNVEV (reference sequence). CDR3 size: 15 residues. Trimming removed 3 bases at V and 4 bases at J, with 13 bases between.

This clone was seen a few times. The rearrangement joins TRBV9 to TRBJ2-1, with no clear D. Germline CDR1 and CDR2: SGDLS and YYNGEE. The V end was cut by 0 bases, the J end by 8 bases, with 9 bases between. This CDR3 is 13 amino acids long. The CDR3 coding sequence is TGTGCCAGCAGCGTAGTGGCGGTAGATGAGCAGTTCTTC. This codes for CASSVVAVDEQFF.

This clone was observed a handful of times. The chain uses TRBV25-1 and TRBJ1-1; D gene unclear. The length of the CDR3 is 12 residues. Trimming left V 7 bases short and J 7 bases short, with 13 bases between. Germline V CDR1 and CDR2: MGHDK, SYGVNS. Here the CDR3 reads CASITDSREAFF. As DNA, the CDR3 is TGTGCCAGCATCACGGACTCCCGTGAAGCTTTCTTT.

The chain has TRBV9 and TRBJ1-3, with D perhaps matching TRBD1 (6 bases). CDR1 is SGDLS and CDR2 is YYNGEE in the germline V gene. The ends were cut back, 2 bases at V and 4 bases at J, with 10 bases in the middle. CDR3 size: 14 residues. CDR3 residues: CASSVAGVGNTIYF. The CDR3 nucleotides are TGTGCCAGCAGCGTCGCAGGGGTCGGAAACACCATATATTTT.

The J gene is TRBJ1-2, the V gene TRBV15; no clear D gene. CDR1 and CDR2 (germline): LNHNV, YYDKDF (reference sequence). V was trimmed by 0 bases and J by 8 bases, leaving 10 bases between them. The length of the CDR3 is 13 residues. The CDR3 bases are TGTGCCACCAGCAGAGATCAGCCGGGGGGCTACACCTTC. This translates into CATSRDQPGGYTF.

This clone was picked up a small number of times. The chain links TRBV15 to TRBJ1-6; TRBD1 agrees at 7 bases. The germline V gene encodes CDR1 LNHNV and CDR2 YYDKDF (reference sequence). This CDR3 has 15 amino acids. Trimming removed 5 bases from V and 5 bases from J; junction bases left unmatched: 6. The CDR3 nucleotides are TGTGCCACCAGCCAATTGGACAGGAATAATTCACCCCTCCACTTT. Encoded protein: CATSQLDRNNSPLHF.

This clone was seen more than once but under ten times. The chain recombines TRBV27 with TRBJ2-1, with 8 bases matching TRBD2. The ends lost 7 bases at V and 0 bases at J; junction bases unmatched: 5. CDR3 size: 15 residues. Germline V CDR1 and CDR2: MNHEY, SMNVEV (reference sequence). The CDR3 protein is CASNPREASYNEQFF. As DNA, the CDR3 is TGTGCCAGCAACCCGCGGGAGGCCTCCTACAATGAGCAGTTCTTC.

This chain connects TRBV6-5 to TRBJ2-1; 10 bases map to TRBD2. The CDR3 covers 14 residues. V lost 8 bases and J lost 3; bases outside the gene matches: 4. Germline V gene data show CDR1 as MNHEY and CDR2 as SVGAGI. The CDR3 sequence is CASASGRIYNEQFF. The CDR3 DNA follows: TGTGCCAGCGCTAGCGGGAGAATCTACAATGAGCAGTTCTTC.

The J gene is TRBJ1-3, the V gene TRBV30; D is undetermined. The V and J ends lost 5 bases and 2 bases respectively, with 10 bases between them. CDR1 and CDR2 from the germline V gene are GTSNPN and SVGIG (reference sequence). The CDR3 sequence is 13 residues long. The CDR3 spells CAWQQNAGNTIYF. CDR3 DNA sequence: TGTGCCTGGCAACAGAACGCTGGAAACACCATATATTTT.

V is TRBV11-3 and J is TRBJ1-4; 7 bases are a match to TRBD1. Trimming cost V 4 bases and J 6 bases; bases outside gene matches: 5. The CDR3 consists of 14 residues. Germline V gene data show CDR1 as SGHNT and CDR2 as YENEEA. This CDR3 is CASSSQGLDEKLFF. Written as DNA, the CDR3 is TGTGCCAGCAGCTCACAGGGGCTGGATGAAAAACTGTTTTTT.

The rearrangement links TRBV15 to TRBJ2-4; a weak D match, TRBD2 (5 bases). Germline values: CDR1 LNHNV, CDR2 YYDKDF (reference sequence). V lost 2 bases and J lost 0, with 17 bases in between. The CDR3 runs to 18 residues. The CDR3 DNA reads TGTGCCACCAGCAGAAAATCAGAGGGATTATTAGCCAAAAACATTCAGTACTTC. This gives the protein CATSRKSEGLLAKNIQYF. The full variable domain, completed using reference TRBV15 and TRBJ2-4, is DAMVIQNPRYQVTQFGKPVTLSCSQTLNHNVMYWYQQKSSQAPKLLFHYYDKDFNNEADTPDNFQSRRPNTSFCFLDIRSPGLGDTAMYLCATSRKSEGLLAKNIQYFGAGTRLSVL.

The chain carries TRBV5-6 and TRBJ2-5; no definite D call. The CDR3 loop spans 13 amino acids. CDR1 is SGHDT and CDR2 is YYEEEE in the germline V gene. The V end lost 0 bases, the J end lost 0 bases, and 3 bases lay between the germline ends. CDR3 bases: TGTGCCAGCAGCTTGGCCGACCAAGAGACCCAGTACTTC. As protein: CASSLADQETQYF.

This clone turned up a few times. This chain joins TRBV7-9 and TRBJ2-7, with D possibly being TRBD1 (6 bases). This CDR3 has 14 amino acids. With 2 bases removed from V and 3 bases from J, the gap between germline ends came to 11 bases. Germline CDR1 and CDR2: SEHNR and FQNEAQ (reference sequence). This CDR3 reads CASSLQGQDYEQYF. CDR3 DNA: TGTGCCAGCAGCTTACAGGGGCAGGACTACGAGCAGTACTTC. Supplemented by reference TRBV7-9 and TRBJ2-7, the full variable domain reads DTGVSQNPRHKITKRGQNVTFRCDPISEHNRLYWYRQTLGQGPEFLTYFQNEAQLEKSRLLSDRFSAERPKGSFSTLEIQRTEQGDSAMYLCASSLQGQDYEQYFGPGTRLTVT.